Presented here are 8 T cell receptor beta chains from one specimen sequenced in a study of shared clonotypes between healthy human individuals (dated by TCRdb to between 2020 and 2021). The library was obtained by the immunoSEQ multiplex PCR assay. In its TCRdb copy, this immuneACCESS table keeps in-frame sequences only and misses some clones. Where compared with another copy, unresolved V genes explain less than half of these, and the others have no known cause. This sample has approximately 700,000 clones in its table, and less than 80% of those were observed once. The top ten hold around 2% of the sample. The sample consisted of memory CD4+ T cells sorted from blood. The cell subset or site label corresponds to: CD45RA-negative fraction. The receptors were sampled from a woman aged 30 to 39 in good health.

The chain carries TRBV6-6 and TRBJ1-2, with TRBD1 identical over 7 bases. The CDR3 has 14 residues. Losses at the gene ends were 2 bases for V and 3 bases for J; bases not matched to a gene: 3. In germline, CDR1 is MNHNY, CDR2 SVGAGI (reference sequence). The CDR3, as DNA: TGTGCCAGCAGTTACCGACAGGGTCACTATGGCTACACCTTC. Its translation: CASSYRQGHYGYTF.

Here the CDR3 reads CASSPLANTDTQYF. In DNA form, the CDR3 reads TGTGCCAGCAGCCCACTAGCGAACACAGATACGCAGTATTTT. The chain uses TRBV6-5 and TRBJ2-3; 7 bases map to TRBD2. Germline V lookup: CDR1 MNHEY, CDR2 SVGAGI. V shed 6 bases and J 2 bases; nucleotides not matched to a gene: 5. This CDR3 has 14 amino acids.

With regard to this clone: This could be a read error, since a much larger clone is one nucleotide away. Within the sample, other DNA sequences also encode this same CDR3. The chain links TRBV6-1 to TRBJ2-5; TRBD1 matches 10 bases. Germline V gene data show CDR1 as MNHNS and CDR2 as SASEGT. V trimming: 6 bases; J trimming: 5 bases; junction bases outside the gene matches: 0. This CDR3 is built from 12 residues. The CDR3 spells CASRGQGETQYF. The CDR3 DNA reads as TGTGCCAGCAGGGGACAGGGGGAGACCCAGTACTTC.

The chain has TRBV6-1 and TRBJ2-7; tentative D call: TRBD2 (6 bases). The V gene's germline CDR1 is MNHNS and CDR2 SASEGT. The germline V and J ends were trimmed by 2 bases and 9 bases, with 20 bases remaining between them. CDR3 length equals 15 residues. The DNA for the CDR3 is TGTGCCAGCAGTGAACATAGGGAGGTTCTACGAGGGCAGTACTTC. Residues: CASSEHREVLRGQYF.

Written as DNA, the CDR3 is TGTGCCAGTGTGGCGGCGGGATGGGAGACCCAGTACTTC. Translated: CASVAAGWETQYF. The J gene is TRBJ2-5, the V gene TRBV6-1, with TRBD2 as a possible D gene (6 bases). Germline V lookup: CDR1 MNHNS, CDR2 SASEGT. Deletions cut 9 bases from V and 5 bases from J, with 16 bases between. The CDR3 extends over 13 amino acids.

The chain links TRBV4-1 to TRBJ2-7; 13 positions agree with TRBD2. The trim removed 4 bases at V and 6 bases at J, leaving 3 bases unmatched. The CDR3 length is 14 residues. Germline loops: CDR1 MGHRA, CDR2 YSYEKL. CDR3 DNA sequence: TGCGCCAGCAGCCCCGGACTAGCGGGAGCCGAGCAGTACTTC. Residues: CASSPGLAGAEQYF.

This chain links TRBV5-4 with TRBJ2-2; D is possibly TRBD2 (5 bases). Deletions cut 2 bases from V and 7 bases from J, with 12 bases between. CDR1 SGHNT and CDR2 YYREEE come from the germline V gene (reference sequence). The CDR3 covers 14 residues. DNA for the CDR3: TGTGCCAGCAGCTTAGAATGGGAGAACGGGGAGCTGTTTTTT. It specifies CASSLEWENGELFF.

The V call is TRBV6-1, the J call TRBJ2-7; 10 nucleotides line up with TRBD2. Trimming at V came to 4 bases and at J to 3 bases, leaving 9 bases not matched to a gene. Germline CDR1 MNHNS, CDR2 SASEGT. The CDR3 has 16 amino acids. The DNA for the CDR3 is TGTGCCAGCAGTGGGCCGAAGACTAGCGGGTACTACGAGCAGTACTTC. Its protein is CASSGPKTSGYYEQYF.